The clone carrying this T cell receptor (beta chain) was counted only a few times. Its specificity is not known. This CDR3 is built from 15 residues. With 3 bases removed from V and 7 bases from J, the gap between germline ends came to 18 bases. Germline V gene sequence: CDR1 MGHRA, CDR2 YSYEKL. MiXCR was run by TCRdb on the 5' RACE reads, yielding one entry per CDR3 protein. The data show about 450,000 distinct CDR3 sequences, with approximately 17% seen just once and around 12% held by the top ten. The donor group consisted entirely of healthy Caucasians. The sample comes from a study of identical twins. Whole-study findings and limits: Insertion counts were lower in abundant cord blood beta clonotypes, a trend that memory repertoires did not show. When twins shared out-of-frame alpha sequences, those sequences had excess low generation probability. In drawing conclusions, the study used cross-sectional statistical analysis and did not follow the same donors.

This TCR came from a man aged 50 or older in good health. The sequencing sample was made of naive T cells sorted from blood. J is TRBJ1-2 and V is TRBV4-1; possibly TRBD1 for D (5 bases). The CDR3: CASSQLGHLLFGYTF. CDR3 coding DNA: TGCGCCAGCAGCCAGTTGGGGCATCTTCTTTTTGGCTACACCTTC.